The T cell receptor beta chain under discussion was sequenced for a study of early T cells in non-severe SARS-CoV-2 infection. Study-wide points: A preference for anti-spike CD8 responses marked VDJdb matching, which missed private and CD4 specificities.

Tagging with unique molecular identifiers was applied to individual cDNA molecules. In TCRdb, the 5' RACE reads were re-called with MiXCR into one record per CDR3 protein. The table lists fewer than 85,000 distinct CDR3 sequences, roughly an eighth of them singletons. In this sample, this clonotype turned up many times. What it binds is not known. The length of the CDR3 is 13 residues. The ends were cut back, 0 bases at V and 1 base at J, with 4 bases in the middle. Germline CDR1 reads SGHNT; CDR2 reads YYREEE (reference sequence). This TCR was sampled from an adult who was a healthcare worker with PCR-confirmed SARS-CoV-2 infection or an uninfected control (not recorded which). The rearrangement joins TRBV5-4 to TRBJ1-1; no reliable D call. Sequenced sample: whole blood. The CDR3 region is CASSLDRNTEAFF. In nucleotides, the CDR3 is TGTGCCAGCAGCTTGGACAGGAACACTGAAGCTTTCTTT. The complete variable domain, with remaining parts taken from reference TRBV5-4 and TRBJ1-1, reads ETGVTQSPTHLIKTRGQQVTLRCSSQSGHNTVSWYQQALGQGPQFIFQYYREEENGRGNFPPRFSGLQFPNYSSELNVNALELDDSALYLCASSLDRNTEAFFGQGTRLTVV.